The 7 T cell receptor beta chains reported below all come from one sample, sequenced in a study of blood T cell repertoires in COVID-19. Data came from immunoSEQ multiplex PCR; TCRdb stores just in-frame clones and leaves some out. Of about 410,000 clones in the sample, 86% are singletons; the top ten hold 1.4%. The sequencing input was peripheral blood. Receptors originate from a woman aged 25 to 39 with active or convalescent COVID-19.

Only a few counts were recorded for this clone. V usage is TRBV9 and J usage is TRBJ2-3, with 11 bases aligning to TRBD2. The germline V gene encodes CDR1 SGDLS and CDR2 YYNGEE. The CDR3 length is 18 residues. With 0 bases clipped from V and 0 bases from J, the junction kept 6 bases outside the gene matches. This CDR3 reads CASSVEGLAATSTDTQYF. For the CDR3, the DNA is TGTGCCAGCAGCGTAGAGGGACTAGCGGCAACTAGCACAGATACGCAGTATTTT.

J is TRBJ1-2 and V is TRBV6-5, with 7 bases identical to TRBD1. V gave up 5 bases and J gave up 3 bases; unmatched junction bases: 9. The length of the CDR3 is 15 residues. Germline V CDR1 and CDR2: MNHEY, SVGAGI. The CDR3 loop is CASSPGGTEYYGYTF. The CDR3 DNA is TGTGCCAGCAGTCCAGGTGGGACAGAATACTATGGCTACACCTTC.

J is TRBJ2-7 and V is TRBV5-4, with TRBD1 identical over 10 bases. The ends lost 4 bases at V and 6 bases at J; junction bases unmatched: 7. Per germline, CDR1 SGHNT and CDR2 YYREEE (reference sequence). There are 14 residues in the CDR3. CDR3 residues: CASSQGQGLGEQYF. The CDR3 DNA reads as TGTGCCAGCAGCCAGGGACAGGGGCTGGGCGAGCAGTACTTC.

V usage is TRBV6-2 or TRBV6-3 and J usage is TRBJ2-7, with D possibly TRBD2 on 5 matching bases. CDR1 and CDR2 (germline): MNHEY, SVGEGT. The CDR3 is 16 amino acids. Trimming took 2 bases from V and 6 from J, leaving 20 bases between them. This CDR3 is CASSYPPAGPRGEQYF. CDR3 in DNA: TGTGCCAGCAGTTACCCCCCCGCAGGTCCTCGGGGCGAGCAGTACTTC.

Comments on this clone: At the DNA level, this CDR3 is encoded by other sequences in the same sample as well. The CDR3, as DNA: TGTGCCAGCAGGGGGACAGACTATGGCTACACCTTC. Protein: CASRGTDYGYTF. The V call is TRBV27, the J call TRBJ1-2; 7 bases are shared with TRBD1. Trimming cost V 6 bases and J 3 bases; bases outside gene matches: 1. The CDR3 covers 12 residues. CDR1 is MNHEY and CDR2 is SMNVEV in the germline V gene (reference sequence).

This chain connects TRBV5-1 to TRBJ1-1; 11 bases match TRBD1. This CDR3 has 20 residues. V lost 2 bases, J lost 0 bases, and 15 bases stayed unmatched. Germline CDR1 SGHRS, CDR2 YFSETQ. The CDR3 sequence is CASSFGQGAETFLMNTEAFF. The CDR3, as DNA: TGCGCCAGCAGCTTCGGACAGGGGGCCGAAACTTTCCTCATGAACACTGAAGCTTTCTTT. Drawing the rest from reference TRBV5-1 and TRBJ1-1, the complete variable domain is KAGVTQTPRYLIKTRGQQVTLSCSPISGHRSVSWYQQTPGQGLQFLFEYFSETQRNKGNFPGRFSGRQFSNSRSEMNVSTLELGDSALYLCASSFGQGAETFLMNTEAFFGQGTRLTVV.

The chain combines TRBV4-1 with TRBJ2-4; the D gene is possibly TRBD2 (6 bases). Germline assignment: CDR1 MGHRA and CDR2 YSYEKL. The CDR3 is made up of 15 amino acids. V lost 5 bases and J 2 bases, leaving 13 bases between the germline ends. CDR3 DNA sequence: TGCGCCAGCAGCGGAGGGCGAGTTCCCAAAAACATTCAGTACTTC. It translates to CASSGGRVPKNIQYF.